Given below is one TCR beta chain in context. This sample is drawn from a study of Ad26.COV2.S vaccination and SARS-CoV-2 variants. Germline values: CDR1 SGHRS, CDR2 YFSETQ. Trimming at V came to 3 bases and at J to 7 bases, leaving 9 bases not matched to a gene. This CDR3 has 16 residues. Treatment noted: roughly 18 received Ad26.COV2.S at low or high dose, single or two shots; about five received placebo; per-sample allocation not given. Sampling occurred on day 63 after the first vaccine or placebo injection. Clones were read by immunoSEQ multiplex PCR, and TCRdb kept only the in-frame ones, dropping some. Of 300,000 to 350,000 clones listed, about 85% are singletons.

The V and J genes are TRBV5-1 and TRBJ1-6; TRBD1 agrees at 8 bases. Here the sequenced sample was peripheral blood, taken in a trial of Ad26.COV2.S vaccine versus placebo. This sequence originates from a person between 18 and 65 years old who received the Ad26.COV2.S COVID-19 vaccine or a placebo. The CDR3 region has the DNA TGCGCCAGCAGCTCCGACAGGGGATCGAGGAATTCACCCCTCCACTTT. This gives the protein CASSSDRGSRNSPLHF.